This is a list of T cell receptor beta chains from one sample in a study of circulating tumor DNA in untreated peripheral T-cell lymphoma. Some clones are missing from TCRdb's copy, which holds only in-frame ones; the method was immunoSEQ multiplex PCR. The table includes more than 9,000 clones, approximately 76% detected once. Material for sequencing was tumor tissue. These receptors were taken from a human donor with peripheral T-cell lymphoma. CDR3s include the opening cysteine and the closing phenylalanine or tryptophan. Fields, in order: V gene, clone size, D gene, J gene, CDR3 DNA, CDR3 protein. D genes are given only for firm matches. A clone size is listed for some rows: how often the clone was seen (once, few, many), or a class if it is expanded.

TRBV6-8	NA	NA	TRBJ1-5	TGTGCCAGCAGGCCCCACGAAGGGGTTAGGCAGCCCCAGCATTTT	CASRPHEGVRQPQHF
TRBV6-8	NA	TRBD2	TRBJ2-7	TGTGCCAGCAGTTTAATAGCTAGCGGGCGCCGGAGGGAGGAGCAGTACTTC	CASSLIASGRRREEQYF
TRBV6-8	NA	NA	TRBJ1-2	TGTGCCAGCGGAGGGGAAGGCTATGGCTACACCTTC	CASGGEGYGYTF
TRBV6-8	few	NA	TRBJ2-2	TGTGCCAGCTGTGTACGGGACCCAACCGGGGAGCTGTTTTTT	CASCVRDPTGELFF
TRBV11-3	NA	NA	TRBJ2-7	TGTGCCAGCAGCTCCTATCCGGAACAGTACTACGAGCAGTACTTC	CASSSYPEQYYEQYF
TRBV30	NA	NA	TRBJ1-5	TGTGCTTGGGGACTCCATAGCAATCAGCCCCAGCATTTT	CAWGLHSNQPQHF
TRBV15	NA	NA	TRBJ2-5	TGTGCCACCAGCAGAGATGGGGCTACAGAGACCCAGTACTTC	CATSRDGATETQYF
TRBV5-1	NA	NA	TRBJ1-1	TGCGCCAGCAGCCTAAGATCCCCGCCAGGGCACATGAACACTGAAGCTTTCTTT	CASSLRSPPGHMNTEAFF
TRBV6-8	NA	NA	TRBJ2-7	TGTGCCAGCAGCAAAAACCGCTACGAGCAGTACTTC	CASSKNRYEQYF
TRBV27	NA	NA	TRBJ2-1	TGTGCCAGCAGTTTCGACAGGACCTACAATGAGCAGTTCTTC	CASSFDRTYNEQFF
TRBV12-5	few	NA	TRBJ2-5	TGTGCTAGTCAGGGTGGTCAAGAGACCCAGTACTTC	CASQGGQETQYF
TRBV18	few	NA	TRBJ2-7	TGTGCCAGCTCACCACTCGACAGGACCTACGAGCAGTACTTC	CASSPLDRTYEQYF
TRBV5-1	NA	NA	TRBJ2-2	TGCGCCAGCAGCTTGGTTAGGATTAACACCGGGGAGCTGTTTTTT	CASSLVRINTGELFF
TRBV6-8	NA	TRBD1	TRBJ1-2	TGTGCCAGCAGTACGCCGGGACAGCACTATGGCTACACCTTC	CASSTPGQHYGYTF
TRBV11-3	NA	NA	TRBJ2-1	TGTGCCAGCAGCTTTCACCGGCGCTCGTACAATGAGCAGTTCTTC	CASSFHRRSYNEQFF
TRBV11-3	NA	NA	TRBJ1-3	TGTGCCAGCAGCTTGGGGGGTTACTCTGGAAACACCATATATTTT	CASSLGGYSGNTIYF
TRBV19	NA	NA	TRBJ1-1	TGTGCCAGCCACACGGACGGGAACACTGAAGCTTTCTTT	CASHTDGNTEAFF
TRBV5-1	NA	TRBD1	TRBJ2-7	TGCGCCAGCAGCTTAGGGACAGGGCTCGTGAGAGCCTACGAGCAATACTTC	CASSLGTGLVRAYEQYF
TRBV29-1	NA	NA	TRBJ1-4	TGCAGCGTTTCGGGCAGGGAAGGCGAAAAACTGTTTTTT	CSVSGREGEKLFF
TRBV1	NA	NA	TRBJ2-7	TGCGTCAGCAGCCAAGGCCCTGGCTCCTACGAGCAGTACTTC	CVSSQGPGSYEQYF
TRBV10-2	once	NA	TRBJ2-7	TGCGCCAGCAGTGAGTCGGGGCAGGGAGGCTACGAGCAGTACTTC	CASSESGQGGYEQYF
TRBV1	NA	NA	TRBJ2-3	TGCGCCAGCAGCCAACAAAACAGCGCCCCGAATACGCAGTATTTT	CASSQQNSAPNTQYF
TRBV5-1	once	TRBD2	TRBJ2-1	TGCGCCAGCAGCACAACAATTTATAGACTAGCGGGGGGGCATGAGCAGTTCTTC	CASSTTIYRLAGGHEQFF
TRBV6-7	NA	NA	TRBJ1-4	TGTGCCAGCAGCGACAGCCCTAATGAAAAACTGTTTTTT	CASSDSPNEKLFF
TRBV10-2	NA	TRBD1	TRBJ1-1	TGCGCCAGCAGTGAAGGGGGGACAGTCACTGACACTGAAGCTTTCTTT	CASSEGGTVTDTEAFF
TRBV6-8	NA	NA	TRBJ1-2	TGTGCCAGCATAGGCGGCAGTCACTATGGCTACACCTTC	CASIGGSHYGYTF
TRBV4-1	NA	TRBD2	TRBJ2-3	TGCGCCAGCAGCCCTTTCCCGGGAGGTGCGGGCACAGATACGCAGTATTTT	CASSPFPGGAGTDTQYF
TRBV28	NA	NA	TRBJ1-2	TGTGCCAGCAGTTTAGGGGCAGGGGCCGTTGGCTACACCTTC	CASSLGAGAVGYTF
TRBV30	NA	NA	TRBJ2-7	TGTGCCTGGAGCGGGGGGCTTAGCTCCTACGAGCAGTACTTC	CAWSGGLSSYEQYF
TRBV6-8	NA	TRBD2	TRBJ2-7	TGTGCCAGCAGGCCAGTAGCGGGGTACTACGAGCAGTACTTC	CASRPVAGYYEQYF
TRBV19	few	TRBD1	TRBJ2-1	TGTGCCAGTAGTATTAGGGGGACAGGGCAGGTCTTC	CASSIRGTGQVF
TRBV6-8	NA	NA	TRBJ1-1	TGTGCCAGCAGTGCAGGGTACACTGAAGCTTTCTTT	CASSAGYTEAFF
TRBV18	few	TRBD1	TRBJ1-6	TGTGCCAGCTCACCGATACCCGGGACAGGGACACCCCTCCACTTT	CASSPIPGTGTPLHF
TRBV4-1	NA	NA	TRBJ2-5	TGCGCCAGCAGCCAATTGGGACCTGGGGGATTTGTAAAAGAGACCCAGTACTTC	CASSQLGPGGFVKETQYF
TRBV19	few	TRBD1	TRBJ2-7	TGTGCCAGTAGTATAGGGACAGGGGGCATCTACGAGCAGTACTTC	CASSIGTGGIYEQYF
TRBV6-8	NA	TRBD2	TRBJ2-1	TGTGCCATCAGTGGCGGGACTAGCGGGTACAATGAGCAGTTCTTC	CAISGGTSGYNEQFF
TRBV10-3	NA	NA	TRBJ1-2	TGTGCCATCAGTGAGTCGGGGGCTGGCGGCTACACCTTC	CAISESGAGGYTF
TRBV1	NA	NA	TRBJ1-1	TGCGCCAGCAGCCAAGAACCGGGACAGTTAAACACTGAAGCTTTCTTT	CASSQEPGQLNTEAFF
TRBV11-3	NA	NA	TRBJ1-3	TGTGCCAGCAGCCGAGGGGTGATCGGAAACACCATATATTTT	CASSRGVIGNTIYF
TRBV29-1	NA	TRBD1	TRBJ1-1	TGCAGCGACCTGGACAGGGACACTGAAGCTTTCTTT	CSDLDRDTEAFF
TRBV6-8	NA	NA	TRBJ1-2	TGTGCCAGCAGTAACGGGGGGATCGGCTATGGCTACACCTTC	CASSNGGIGYGYTF
TRBV18	few	NA	TRBJ1-4	TGTGCCAGCTCACCCCTCCAGACCCATAATGAAAAACTGTTTTTT	CASSPLQTHNEKLFF
TRBV6-8	NA	NA	TRBJ1-2	TGTGCCAGCAGTTACTCGGGAGGGATTGGCTACACCTTT	CASSYSGGIGYTF
TRBV29-1	once	NA	TRBJ2-7	TGCAGCGTTGTAACCGGGACGGACTACGAGCAGTACTTC	CSVVTGTDYEQYF
TRBV28	NA	NA	TRBJ1-6	TGTGCCAGCAGATCTCCAGTCCGGAGCTCCTATAATTCACCCCTCCACTTT	CASRSPVRSSYNSPLHF
TRBV10-2	NA	TRBD1	TRBJ2-5	TGCGCCAGCAGCCCTGGGAGGACAGGGATGGAGACCCAGTACTTC	CASSPGRTGMETQYF
TRBV25-1	NA	TRBD1	TRBJ2-2	TGTGCCAGCAGTGGACAGGGGGGACGAGGCGGGGAGCTGTTTTTT	CASSGQGGRGGELFF
TRBV15	NA	NA	TRBJ1-6	TGTGCCACCAACCCGAACCTCGGAGGTTCACCCCTCCACTTT	CATNPNLGGSPLHF
TRBV6-8	medium-sized	TRBD2	TRBJ2-1	TGTGCCAGCAGTAGAAACGCGGGGGGACCCAATGAGCAGTTCTTC	CASSRNAGGPNEQFF
TRBV7-5	NA	NA	TRBJ1-1	TGTGCCAGCAGCTCTGGGGACGAAGGAACTGAAGCTTTCTTT	CASSSGDEGTEAFF
TRBV11-3	NA	NA	TRBJ1-1	TGTGCCAGCAGCTTAGGTGGCAGGGGATTGCTTCGTGAAGCTTTCTTT	CASSLGGRGLLREAFF
TRBV14	NA	NA	TRBJ2-5	TGTGCCAGCAGCCAGCACGGGCCGGAAGAGACCCAGTACTTC	CASSQHGPEETQYF
TRBV1	NA	NA	TRBJ1-2	TGCGCCAGCAGCCACCTGGACAGAACCAACTATGGCTACACCTTC	CASSHLDRTNYGYTF